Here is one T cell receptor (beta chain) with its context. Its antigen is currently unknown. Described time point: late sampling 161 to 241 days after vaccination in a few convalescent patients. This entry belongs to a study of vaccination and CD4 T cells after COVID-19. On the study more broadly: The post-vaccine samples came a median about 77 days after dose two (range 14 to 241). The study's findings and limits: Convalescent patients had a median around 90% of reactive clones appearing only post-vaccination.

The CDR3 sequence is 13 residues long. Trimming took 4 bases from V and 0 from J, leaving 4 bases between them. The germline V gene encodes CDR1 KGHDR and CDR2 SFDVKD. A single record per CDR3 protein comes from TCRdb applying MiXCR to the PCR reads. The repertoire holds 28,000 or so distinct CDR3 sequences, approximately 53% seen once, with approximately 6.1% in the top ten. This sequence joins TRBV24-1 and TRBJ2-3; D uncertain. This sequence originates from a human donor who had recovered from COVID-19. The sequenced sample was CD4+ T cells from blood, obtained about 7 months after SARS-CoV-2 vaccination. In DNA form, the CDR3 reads TGTGCCACCAGTGACGGAAGCACAGATACGCAGTATTTT. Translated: CATSDGSTDTQYF.